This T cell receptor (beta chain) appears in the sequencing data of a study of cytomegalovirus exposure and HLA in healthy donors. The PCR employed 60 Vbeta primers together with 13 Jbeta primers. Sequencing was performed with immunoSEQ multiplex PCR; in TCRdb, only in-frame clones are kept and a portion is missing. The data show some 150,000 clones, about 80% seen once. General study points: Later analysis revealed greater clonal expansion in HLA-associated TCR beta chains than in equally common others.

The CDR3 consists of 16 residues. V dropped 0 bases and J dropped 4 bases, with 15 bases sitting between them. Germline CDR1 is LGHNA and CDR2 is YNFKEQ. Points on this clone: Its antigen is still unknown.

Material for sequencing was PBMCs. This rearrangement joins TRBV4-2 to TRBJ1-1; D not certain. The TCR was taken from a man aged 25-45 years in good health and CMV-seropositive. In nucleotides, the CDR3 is TGTGCCAGCAGCCAAGATAGCGAAAGGTCCGGCACTGAAGCTTTCTTT. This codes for CASSQDSERSGTEAFF.